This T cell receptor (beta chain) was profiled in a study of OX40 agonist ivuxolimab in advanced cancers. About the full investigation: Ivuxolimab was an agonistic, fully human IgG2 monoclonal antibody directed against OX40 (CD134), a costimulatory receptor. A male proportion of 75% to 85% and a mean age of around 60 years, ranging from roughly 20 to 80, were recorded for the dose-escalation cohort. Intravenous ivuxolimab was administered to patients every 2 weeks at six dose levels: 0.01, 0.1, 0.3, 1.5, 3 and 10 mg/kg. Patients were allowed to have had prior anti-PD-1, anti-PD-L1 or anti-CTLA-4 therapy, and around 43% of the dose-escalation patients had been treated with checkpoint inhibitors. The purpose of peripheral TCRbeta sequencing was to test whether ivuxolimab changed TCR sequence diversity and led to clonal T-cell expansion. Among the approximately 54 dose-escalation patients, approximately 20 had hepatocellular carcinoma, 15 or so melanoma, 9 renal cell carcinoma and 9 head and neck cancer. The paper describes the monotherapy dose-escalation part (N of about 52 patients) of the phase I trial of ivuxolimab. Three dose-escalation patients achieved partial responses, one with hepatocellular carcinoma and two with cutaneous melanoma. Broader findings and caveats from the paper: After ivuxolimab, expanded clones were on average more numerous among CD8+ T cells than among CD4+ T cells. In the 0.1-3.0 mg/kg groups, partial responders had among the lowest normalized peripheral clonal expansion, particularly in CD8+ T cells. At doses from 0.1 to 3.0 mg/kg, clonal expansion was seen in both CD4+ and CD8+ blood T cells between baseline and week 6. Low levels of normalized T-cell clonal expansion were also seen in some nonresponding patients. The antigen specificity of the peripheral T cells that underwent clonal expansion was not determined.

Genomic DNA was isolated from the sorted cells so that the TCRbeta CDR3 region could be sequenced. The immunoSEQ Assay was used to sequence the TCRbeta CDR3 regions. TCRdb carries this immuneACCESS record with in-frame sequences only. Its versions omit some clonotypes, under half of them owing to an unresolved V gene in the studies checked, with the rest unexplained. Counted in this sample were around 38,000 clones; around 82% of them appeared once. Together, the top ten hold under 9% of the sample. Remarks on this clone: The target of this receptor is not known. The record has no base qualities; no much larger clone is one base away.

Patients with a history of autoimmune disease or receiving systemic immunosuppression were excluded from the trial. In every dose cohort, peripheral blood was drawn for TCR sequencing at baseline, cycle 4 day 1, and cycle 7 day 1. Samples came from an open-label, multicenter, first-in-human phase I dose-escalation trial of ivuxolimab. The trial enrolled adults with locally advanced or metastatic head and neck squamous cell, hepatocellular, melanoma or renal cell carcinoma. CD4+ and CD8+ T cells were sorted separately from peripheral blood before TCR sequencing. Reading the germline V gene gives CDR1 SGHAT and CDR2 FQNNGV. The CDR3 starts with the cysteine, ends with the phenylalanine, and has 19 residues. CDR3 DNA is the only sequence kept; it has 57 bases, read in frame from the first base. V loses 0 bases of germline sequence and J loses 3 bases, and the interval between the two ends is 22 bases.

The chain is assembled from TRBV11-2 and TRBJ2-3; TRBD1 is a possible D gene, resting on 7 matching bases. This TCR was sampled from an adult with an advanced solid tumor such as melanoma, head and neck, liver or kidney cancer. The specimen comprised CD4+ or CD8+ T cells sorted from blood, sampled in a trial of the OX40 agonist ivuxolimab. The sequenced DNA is TGTGCCAGCAGCTTAGAGACAGGGACTTGGGCGGCCTTAACAGATACGCAGTATTTT. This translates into CASSLETGTWAALTDTQYF.